This note documents a single T cell receptor beta chain sequence. Profiling relied on immunoSEQ multiplex PCR, and the TCRdb table lists in-frame clones only, not all of them. The table includes about 130,000 clones, approximately 83% detected once. This sample is drawn from a study of blood T cell repertoires in COVID-19. This study enrolled people aged about 18 to 100 from about 26 US geographic areas. Participants reported their clinical history, and cohort assignment relied on those reports. The CDR3 runs to 13 residues. Between the trimmed V and J ends, which lost 1 base and 8 bases, there was a span of 11 bases. Germline lookup yields CDR1 SGHAT and CDR2 FQNNGV.

Sequenced: PBMCs or T cells enriched from blood (not recorded which). This chain joins TRBV11-2 and TRBJ1-2, with D possibly being TRBD1 (5 bases). This clonotype was sampled from a man in his forties or fifties who had recovered from COVID-19. The CDR3 loop is CASSLAQGQGYTF. CDR3 bases: TGTGCCAGCAGCTTAGCCCAGGGTCAGGGCTACACCTTC. Using reference TRBV11-2 and TRBJ1-2 for the parts outside the CDR3, the full variable domain is EAGVAQSPRYKIIEKRQSVAFWCNPISGHATLYWYQQILGQGPKLLIQFQNNGVVDDSQLPKDRFSAERLKGVDSTLKIQPAKLEDSAVYLCASSLAQGQGYTFGSGTRLTVV.